These T cell receptor beta chains were read from a single sample in a study of shared clonotypes between healthy human individuals. This table comes from immunoSEQ multiplex PCR, and its TCRdb copy is limited to in-frame clones, with some not included. This table holds some 2.4 million clones, 90% to 95% found once. The specimen was naive CD4+ T cells from PBMCs. The receptors originated from a man aged 18 to 35 in good health. Some clones in this sample may be carry-over from other donors' samples. CDR3s include the opening cysteine and the closing phenylalanine or tryptophan. The order of the fields is J gene, V gene, D gene, clone size, CDR3 length, CDR3 DNA, CDR3 protein. The D gene is left open where the match is weak. Clone size is shown for a subset of rows, as once, few, many or a class of expanded clone.

j_call: TRBJ2-5; v_call: TRBV28; d_call: NA; clone_size: NA; cdr3_length: 11; cdr3_nt: TGTGCCAGCACCCTGGAAGAGACCCAGTACTTC; cdr3_aa: CASTLEETQYF
j_call: TRBJ2-7; v_call: TRBV28; d_call: NA; clone_size: NA; cdr3_length: 14; cdr3_nt: TGTGCCAGCAGCCCTAGCGCGGGGACGTACGAGCAGTACTTC; cdr3_aa: CASSPSAGTYEQYF
j_call: TRBJ2-3; v_call: TRBV28; d_call: NA; clone_size: NA; cdr3_length: 14; cdr3_nt: TGTGCCAGCATACTGGGGAGTCATGCAGATACGCAGTATTTT; cdr3_aa: CASILGSHADTQYF
j_call: TRBJ2-7; v_call: TRBV5-4; d_call: TRBD1; clone_size: NA; cdr3_length: 17; cdr3_nt: TGTGCCAGCAGCTTGGTTGGCTCAGGGTATGACAGGGACGAGCAGTACTTC; cdr3_aa: CASSLVGSGYDRDEQYF
j_call: TRBJ2-3; v_call: TRBV14; d_call: TRBD2; clone_size: NA; cdr3_length: 16; cdr3_nt: TGTGCCAGCAGCCAAGGACCTAGCGGGAGCACAGATACGCAGTATTTT; cdr3_aa: CASSQGPSGSTDTQYF
j_call: TRBJ1-2; v_call: TRBV6-6; d_call: NA; clone_size: NA; cdr3_length: 13; cdr3_nt: TGTGCCAGCAGTTACGCGGCAGGGGACGGCTACACCTTC; cdr3_aa: CASSYAAGDGYTF
j_call: TRBJ2-3; v_call: TRBV6-1; d_call: NA; clone_size: NA; cdr3_length: 13; cdr3_nt: TGTGCCAGCAGTGAATACGGAGGGGATACGCAGTATTTT; cdr3_aa: CASSEYGGDTQYF
j_call: TRBJ2-2; v_call: TRBV7-2; d_call: TRBD2; clone_size: NA; cdr3_length: 16; cdr3_nt: TGTGCCAGCAGCTTAGCGGGACTAGCTGTATCCGGGGAGCTGTTTTTT; cdr3_aa: CASSLAGLAVSGELFF
j_call: TRBJ1-5; v_call: TRBV5-8; d_call: NA; clone_size: NA; cdr3_length: 16; cdr3_nt: TGTGCCAGCAGCACTTTTACGCGCAGGGGTAATCAGCCCCAGCATTTT; cdr3_aa: CASSTFTRRGNQPQHF
j_call: TRBJ1-4; v_call: TRBV6-5; d_call: TRBD1; clone_size: NA; cdr3_length: 14; cdr3_nt: TGTGCCAGCAGCCTAAACCGGGACAGGGTAAAACTGTTTTTT; cdr3_aa: CASSLNRDRVKLFF
j_call: TRBJ1-1; v_call: TRBV5-1; d_call: NA; clone_size: few; cdr3_length: 14; cdr3_nt: TGCGCCAGCAGCTTGGGACAGGTGAACACTGAAGCTTTCTTT; cdr3_aa: CASSLGQVNTEAFF
j_call: TRBJ2-7; v_call: TRBV18; d_call: NA; clone_size: once; cdr3_length: 15; cdr3_nt: TGTGCCAGCTCAGAAAACAGCCACGGCCTTTTAGGGCAGTACTTC; cdr3_aa: CASSENSHGLLGQYF
j_call: TRBJ2-1; v_call: TRBV6-1; d_call: TRBD2; clone_size: once; cdr3_length: 14; cdr3_nt: TGTGCCAGCAAACCAGAGCGGGATTACAATGAGCAGTTCTTC; cdr3_aa: CASKPERDYNEQFF
j_call: TRBJ2-4; v_call: TRBV6-4; d_call: TRBD1; clone_size: NA; cdr3_length: 14; cdr3_nt: TGTGCCAGCAGCCCGGGACAGGGTCGGTACATTCAGTACTTC; cdr3_aa: CASSPGQGRYIQYF
j_call: TRBJ2-7; v_call: TRBV27; d_call: NA; clone_size: once; cdr3_length: 14; cdr3_nt: TGTGCCAGCAGCGAAGGTTACCCCCCCTACGAGCAGTACTTC; cdr3_aa: CASSEGYPPYEQYF
j_call: TRBJ2-3; v_call: TRBV29-1; d_call: TRBD2; clone_size: NA; cdr3_length: 18; cdr3_nt: TGCAGCGTTGTAGGCCAGCGGGAGGGCCGGGGGGGCGCAGATACGCAGTATTTT; cdr3_aa: CSVVGQREGRGGADTQYF
j_call: TRBJ1-3; v_call: TRBV6-6; d_call: NA; clone_size: NA; cdr3_length: 14; cdr3_nt: TGTGCCAGCAGGCTAGGGGGGGTCGGAAACACCATATATTTT; cdr3_aa: CASRLGGVGNTIYF